Shown below are 24 T cell receptor beta chains from a single sample sequenced in a study of T cells after yellow fever vaccination. MiXCR was run by TCRdb on the 5' RACE reads, yielding one entry per CDR3 protein. The sample consists of approximately 580,000 distinct CDR3 sequences, roughly 17% of them appearing once. Sequenced here: PBMCs, sampled roughly 5 days after the first yellow fever vaccination. The source is a man aged 18 to 35 who received the YFV17D yellow fever vaccine.

The chain couples TRBV2 to TRBJ2-3, with 11 bases that match TRBD2. The CDR3 covers 15 residues. Trimming cost V 5 bases and J 5 bases; bases outside gene matches: 6. Germline-derived CDR1 and CDR2 are SNHLY and FYNNEI. CDR3 DNA: TGTGCCAGCAGTAGAATTAGCGGGGGGGGAGATACGCAGTATTTT. This translates into CASSRISGGGDTQYF. Based on the CDR3 plus reference TRBV2 and TRBJ2-3, the full variable domain is EPEVTQTPSHQVTQMGQEVILRCVPISNHLYFYWYRQILGQKVEFLVSFYNNEISEKSEIFDDQFSVERPDGSNFTLKIRSTKLEDSAMYFCASSRISGGGDTQYFGPGTRLTVL.

There are a few counts of this clonotype. This chain uses TRBV10-3 with TRBJ2-2, with D tentatively TRBD1 or TRBD2 (5 bases each). The germline V gene has CDR1 ENHRY and CDR2 SYGVKD. Trimming took off 7 bases at V and 8 bases at J, with 17 bases between the two ends. The CDR3 length is 14 residues. In nucleotides, the CDR3 is TGTGCCATCATGGGGACCGCAAATGTTGGGGAGCTGTTTTTT. Residues: CAIMGTANVGELFF.

V and J are TRBV7-2 and TRBJ1-2; the D is unclear. CDR3 size: 14 residues. Looked up from germline, CDR1 is SGHTA and CDR2 is FQGNSA. Trimming cost V 0 bases and J 4 bases, with 9 bases left between them. Here the CDR3 reads CASSLAEEIYGYTF. In nucleotides, the CDR3 is TGTGCCAGCAGCTTAGCGGAGGAAATCTATGGCTACACCTTC.

This clonotype has just a few counts. This chain joins TRBV4-3 and TRBJ1-5; D gene unclear. The V end was cut by 0 bases, the J end by 2 bases, with 11 bases between. Germline CDR1 is LGHNA and CDR2 is YSLEER. This CDR3 is built from 16 residues. CDR3 loop: CASSQEARQGNQPQHF. CDR3 in DNA: TGCGCCAGCAGCCAAGAGGCGAGACAAGGCAATCAGCCCCAGCATTTT.

The chain uses TRBV6-5 and TRBJ2-2; D is tentatively TRBD1 or TRBD2 (5 bases each). The CDR3 is 17 residues long. V was clipped by 3 bases and J by 5 bases, with 19 bases between them. CDR1 and CDR2 (germline): MNHEY, SVGAGI. CDR3 residues: CASSYSRGVATTGELFF. The DNA of the CDR3 is TGTGCCAGCAGTTATTCTAGAGGGGTTGCAACTACCGGGGAGCTGTTTTTT.

The rearrangement uses TRBV3-1 and TRBJ2-1, with 13 bases identical to TRBD2. V lost 4 bases, J lost 14 bases, and 8 bases stayed unmatched. The V gene's germline CDR1 is LGHDT and CDR2 YNNKEL (reference sequence). This CDR3 comprises 14 residues. The CDR3, as DNA: TGTGCCAGCAGCCCCCGACTAGCGGGGGGCTCAGAGTTCTTC. It encodes CASSPRLAGGSEFF.

The V call is TRBV4-1, the J call TRBJ1-1, with a weak D call TRBD1 (6 bases). Deletions cut 3 bases from V and 10 bases from J, with 15 bases between. This CDR3 contains 13 residues. The germline V gene encodes CDR1 MGHRA and CDR2 YSYEKL. The CDR3 reads CASSHQGGRVAFF. As DNA, the CDR3 is TGCGCCAGCAGCCACCAAGGGGGGCGAGTAGCTTTCTTT.

This chain uses TRBV14 with TRBJ1-2; D not resolved. Germline assignment: CDR1 SGHDN and CDR2 FVKESK. This CDR3 is built from 13 residues. Trimming pared 3 bases from V and 4 bases from J, leaving 9 bases between. CDR3 in DNA: TGTGCCAGCAGCCACGGACCGACCTATGGCTACACCTTC. Translated, it gives CASSHGPTYGYTF.

In its sample, this clonotype was seen a few times. This chain uses TRBV20-1 with TRBJ2-1; TRBD2 matches at 10 bases. This CDR3 region has 16 residues. Trimming cost V 0 bases and J 6 bases; bases outside gene matches: 8. Germline V CDR1 and CDR2: DFQATT, SNEGSKA (reference sequence). CDR3 bases: TGCAGTGCTAGAGATTTGAGCGGGGGGGCCTCCAATGAGCAGTTCTTC. Amino acid sequence: CSARDLSGGASNEQFF.

The V and J genes are TRBV25-1 and TRBJ1-4; tentatively, D is TRBD1 (6 bases). Germline loops: CDR1 MGHDK, CDR2 SYGVNS. There are 14 residues in the CDR3. V lost 7 bases and J lost 3, with 12 bases in between. CDR3: CASTTGRANEKLFF. The CDR3 DNA sequence: TGTGCCAGCACAACAGGGCGGGCTAATGAAAAACTGTTTTTT.

This clonotype was picked up a small number of times. The genes are TRBV5-1 and TRBJ1-4; D ambiguous. The CDR3 totals 15 residues. Trimming took off 0 bases at V and 2 bases at J, with 8 bases between the two ends. CDR1 and CDR2 (germline): SGHRS, YFSETQ. CDR3 nucleotides: TGCGCCAGCAGCTTGGAAGGGTTGACTAATGAAAAACTGTTTTTT. This gives the protein CASSLEGLTNEKLFF.

This clonotype was picked up a small number of times. The chain couples TRBV12-3 or TRBV12-4 to TRBJ1-1, with D possibly TRBD1 on 6 matching bases. V shed 0 bases and J shed 4 bases, with 9 bases lying between them. This CDR3 is 14 amino acids long. The CDR3 DNA reads TGTGCCAGCAGTTTAGCCCTAGGGGGCACTGAAGCTTTCTTT. Protein: CASSLALGGTEAFF.

The chain uses TRBV27 and TRBJ1-2; a possible D gene is TRBD1 (5 bases). From germline, CDR1 is MNHEY and CDR2 SMNVEV (reference sequence). The CDR3 runs 14 residues. Trimming took 8 bases from V and 4 from J, leaving 17 bases between them. The CDR3 spells CASRRSGTGYGYTF. CDR3 bases: TGTGCCAGCCGTCGCTCGGGGACCGGCTATGGCTACACCTTC.

The rearrangement joins TRBV19 to TRBJ1-1; D ambiguous. Trimming pared 10 bases from V and 7 bases from J, leaving 13 bases between. The CDR3 covers 11 residues. Germline V gene sequence: CDR1 LNHDA, CDR2 SQIVND (reference sequence). CDR3 bases: TGTGCCACCTCCTTTTCTTTTGAAGCTTTCTTT. This translates into CATSFSFEAFF.

This clonotype was seen a handful of times. This chain joins TRBV7-6 and TRBJ2-7; unclear D gene. The CDR3 runs 16 residues. Germline CDR1 and CDR2: SGHVS and FNYEAQ. V was pared by 3 bases and J by 0 bases, with 15 bases between. The CDR3: CASSLSRVYLSYEQYV. The CDR3 DNA reads as TGTGCCAGCAGCTTGAGCCGGGTTTACCTCTCCTACGAGCAGTACGTC.

This clonotype showed up just a few times. The rearrangement joins TRBV6-2 or TRBV6-3 to TRBJ2-2, with TRBD1 matching over 10 bases. The CDR3 is 18 residues long. The V gene's germline CDR1 is MNHEY and CDR2 SVGEGT. V was clipped by 4 bases and J by 0 bases; unmatched bases: 8. This chain's CDR3 is CASSSDRGAESNTGELFF. CDR3 bases: TGTGCCAGCAGTTCGGACAGGGGGGCTGAATCGAACACCGGGGAGCTGTTTTTT.

The V call is TRBV3-1, the J call TRBJ2-5; D perhaps matches TRBD2 (7 bases). Trimming stripped 0 bases from V and 5 bases from J, with 16 bases between. The CDR3 runs 16 residues. Germline V lookup: CDR1 LGHDT, CDR2 YNNKEL (reference sequence). This CDR3 reads CASSQDYGGREETQYF. DNA for the CDR3: TGTGCCAGCAGCCAAGATTACGGGGGGCGCGAGGAGACCCAGTACTTC.

This clonotype has at least ten counts. J is TRBJ1-1 and V is TRBV15, with D possibly being TRBD1 (5 bases). V was shortened by 5 bases and J by 11 bases, with 18 bases between the two germline ends. Germline values: CDR1 LNHNV, CDR2 YYDKDF (reference sequence). The CDR3 sequence is 13 residues long. This chain's CDR3 is CATSSGPLSDAFF. Written as DNA, the CDR3 is TGTGCCACCAGCTCAGGGCCCCTGTCGGATGCTTTCTTT.

This clonotype has just a few counts. The rearrangement links TRBV7-2 to TRBJ2-7; D uncertain. CDR1 and CDR2 (germline): SGHTA, FQGNSA. Between the trimmed V and J ends, which lost 1 base and 0 bases, there was a span of 7 bases. The CDR3 has 14 residues. CDR3 in DNA: TGTGCCAGCAGCTTAGTCCTACCCTCCTACGAGCAGTACTTC. It specifies CASSLVLPSYEQYF. Using reference TRBV7-2 and TRBJ2-7 for the parts outside the CDR3, the full variable domain is GAGVSQSPSNKVTEKGKDVELRCDPISGHTALYWYRQSLGQGLEFLIYFQGNSAPDKSGLPSDRFSAERTGGSVSTLTIQRTQQEDSAVYLCASSLVLPSYEQYFGPGTRLTVT.

This clonotype came up many times. In nucleotides, the CDR3 is TGTGCCAGCAGCCAAGTGTCCGGGGGGTTGGGTGAGCAGTTCTTC. Its protein is CASSQVSGGLGEQFF. The chain combines TRBV4-2 with TRBJ2-1; 7 positions match TRBD2. Per germline, CDR1 LGHNA and CDR2 YNFKEQ. V shed 1 base and J 9 bases; nucleotides not matched to a gene: 9. The CDR3 extends over 15 amino acids.

V is TRBV6-5 and J is TRBJ1-2, with D hard to call. V was shortened by 2 bases and J by 4 bases, with 14 bases between the two germline ends. Germline V CDR1 and CDR2: MNHEY, SVGAGI. This CDR3 has 15 residues. CDR3 residues: CASSYSLTTRYGYTF. The CDR3 region has the DNA TGTGCCAGCAGTTACAGCCTTACAACCCGCTATGGCTACACCTTC.

This clonotype came up a few times. This sequence joins TRBV5-1 and TRBJ1-1; 9 positions agree with TRBD1. This CDR3 has 15 amino acids. The junction had 4 bases not matched to a gene; V was cut back by 0 bases and J by 4 bases. Germline V gene data show CDR1 as SGHRS and CDR2 as YFSETQ. This chain's CDR3 is CASSLATGGSTEAFF. CDR3 bases: TGCGCCAGCAGCTTGGCGACAGGGGGAAGCACTGAAGCTTTCTTT.

This chain uses TRBV7-3 with TRBJ2-3; D perhaps matches TRBD2 (5 bases). Germline lookup yields CDR1 SGHTA and CDR2 FQGTGA. The CDR3 is made up of 13 amino acids. V dropped 4 bases and J dropped 6 bases, with 11 bases sitting between them. CDR3 coding DNA: TGTGCCAGCAGCTCGGAGGTACAGGATACGCAGTATTTT. Its protein product is CASSSEVQDTQYF.

This clonotype was observed a handful of times. This chain uses TRBV12-3 or TRBV12-4 with TRBJ1-5; D call uncertain. V dropped 6 bases and J dropped 7 bases, with 13 bases sitting between them. The CDR3 loop spans 13 amino acids. The CDR3 here is CASRDMEEQPQHF. Written as DNA, the CDR3 is TGTGCCAGCAGAGACATGGAGGAACAGCCCCAGCATTTT.